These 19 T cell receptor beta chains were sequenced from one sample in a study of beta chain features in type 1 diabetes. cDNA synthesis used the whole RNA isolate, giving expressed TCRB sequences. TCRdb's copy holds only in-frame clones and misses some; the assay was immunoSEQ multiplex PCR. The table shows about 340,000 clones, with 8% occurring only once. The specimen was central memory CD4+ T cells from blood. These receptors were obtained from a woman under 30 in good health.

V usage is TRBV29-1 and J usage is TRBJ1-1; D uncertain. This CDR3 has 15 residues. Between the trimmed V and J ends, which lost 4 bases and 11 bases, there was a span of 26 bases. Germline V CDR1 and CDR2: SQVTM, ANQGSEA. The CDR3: CSVVFLTWGVDSAFF. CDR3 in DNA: TGCAGCGTTGTATTCCTTACGTGGGGTGTAGATTCGGCTTTCTTT.

The DNA for the CDR3 is TGTGCCAGCAGTCAAGGGGACAGGGGGACGCAGTATTTT. As protein: CASSQGDRGTQYF. J is TRBJ2-3 and V is TRBV6-5; 11 nucleotides line up with TRBD1. Per germline, CDR1 MNHEY and CDR2 SVGAGI. V lost 5 bases to trimming and J lost 9 bases; unmatched junction nucleotides: 4. The CDR3 is 13 amino acids.

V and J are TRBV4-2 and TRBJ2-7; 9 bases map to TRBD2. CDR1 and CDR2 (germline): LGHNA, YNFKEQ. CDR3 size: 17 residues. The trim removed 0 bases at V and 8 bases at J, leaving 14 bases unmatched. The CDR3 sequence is CASSQEPLRLAETKQYF. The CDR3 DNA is TGTGCCAGCAGCCAAGAACCTCTGCGACTAGCGGAGACGAAGCAGTACTTC.

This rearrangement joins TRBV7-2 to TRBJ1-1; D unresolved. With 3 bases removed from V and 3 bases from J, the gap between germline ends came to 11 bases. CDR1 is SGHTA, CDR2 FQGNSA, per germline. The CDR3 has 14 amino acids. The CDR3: CASSLHQADTEAFF. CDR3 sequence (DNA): TGTGCCAGCAGCTTGCATCAGGCGGACACTGAAGCTTTCTTT.

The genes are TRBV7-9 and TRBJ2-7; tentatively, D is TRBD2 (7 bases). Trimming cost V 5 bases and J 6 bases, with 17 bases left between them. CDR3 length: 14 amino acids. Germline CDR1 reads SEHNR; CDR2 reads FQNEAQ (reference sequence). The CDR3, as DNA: TGTGCCAGCAGCGCAGGACTAGGAGGGGGCGAGCAGTACTTC. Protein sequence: CASSAGLGGGEQYF.

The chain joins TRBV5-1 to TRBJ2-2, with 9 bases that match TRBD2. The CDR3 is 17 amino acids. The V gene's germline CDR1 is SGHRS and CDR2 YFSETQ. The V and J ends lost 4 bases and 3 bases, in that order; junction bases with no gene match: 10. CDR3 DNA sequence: TGCGCCAGCAGCGCGGGGAATAGCGGGAGTTACACCGGGGAGCTGTTTTTT. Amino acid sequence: CASSAGNSGSYTGELFF.

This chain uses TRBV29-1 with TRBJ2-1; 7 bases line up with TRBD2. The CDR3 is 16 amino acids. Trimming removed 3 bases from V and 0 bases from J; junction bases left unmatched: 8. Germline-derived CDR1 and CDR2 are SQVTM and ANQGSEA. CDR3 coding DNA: TGCAGCGTTGACGTCGGGAGCGGGACCTCCTACAATGAGCAGTTCTTC. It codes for CSVDVGSGTSYNEQFF.

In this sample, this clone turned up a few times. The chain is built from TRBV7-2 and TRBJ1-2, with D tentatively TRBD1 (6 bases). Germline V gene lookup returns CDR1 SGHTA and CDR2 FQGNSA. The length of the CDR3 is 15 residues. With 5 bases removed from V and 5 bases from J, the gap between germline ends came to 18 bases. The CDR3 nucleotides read TGTGCCAGCAGCACCTTACAGGGTCTGGGGTATGGCTACACCTTC. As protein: CASSTLQGLGYGYTF.

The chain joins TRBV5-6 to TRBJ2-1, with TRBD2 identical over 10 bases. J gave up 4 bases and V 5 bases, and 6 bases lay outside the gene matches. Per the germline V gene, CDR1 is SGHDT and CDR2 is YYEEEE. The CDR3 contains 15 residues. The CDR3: CASRSPAGGYNEQFF. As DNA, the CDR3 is TGTGCCAGCAGATCCCCAGCGGGAGGGTACAATGAGCAGTTCTTC.

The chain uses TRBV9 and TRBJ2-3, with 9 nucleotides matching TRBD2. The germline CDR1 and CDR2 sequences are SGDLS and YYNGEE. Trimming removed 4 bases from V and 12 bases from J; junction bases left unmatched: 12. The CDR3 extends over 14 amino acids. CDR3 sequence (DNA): TGTGCCAGCAGCCCAGGACTAGCGTTGCCTGACCAGTATTTT. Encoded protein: CASSPGLALPDQYF.

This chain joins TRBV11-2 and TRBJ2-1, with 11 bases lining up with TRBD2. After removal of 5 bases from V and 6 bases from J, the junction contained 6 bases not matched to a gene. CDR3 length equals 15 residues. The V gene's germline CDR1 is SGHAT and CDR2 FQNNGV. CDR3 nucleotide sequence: TGTGCCAGCAGCCGGGCTAGCGGGAGGATCAATGAGCAGTTCTTC. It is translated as CASSRASGRINEQFF.

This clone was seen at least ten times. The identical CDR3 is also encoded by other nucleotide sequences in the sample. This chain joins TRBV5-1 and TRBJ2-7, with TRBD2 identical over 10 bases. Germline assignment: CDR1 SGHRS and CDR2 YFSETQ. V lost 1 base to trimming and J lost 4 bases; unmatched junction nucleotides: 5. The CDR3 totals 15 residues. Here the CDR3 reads CASSLSGRAGYEQYF. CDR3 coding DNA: TGCGCCAGCAGCTTGAGCGGGAGGGCCGGTTACGAGCAGTACTTC.

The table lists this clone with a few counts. This CDR3 reads CASSRGGTVSYGYTF. The DNA for the CDR3 is TGTGCCAGCAGCAGGGGGGGGACCGTTAGCTATGGCTACACCTTC. The genes are TRBV5-4 and TRBJ1-2; possibly TRBD1 for D (6 bases). CDR3 length: 15 residues. V was shortened by 4 bases and J by 4 bases, with 17 bases between the two germline ends. Germline CDR1 reads SGHNT; CDR2 reads YYREEE (reference sequence). The full variable domain, rest sourced from reference TRBV5-4 and TRBJ1-2, is ETGVTQSPTHLIKTRGQQVTLRCSSQSGHNTVSWYQQALGQGPQFIFQYYREEENGRGNFPPRFSGLQFPNYSSELNVNALELDDSALYLCASSRGGTVSYGYTFGSGTRLTVV.

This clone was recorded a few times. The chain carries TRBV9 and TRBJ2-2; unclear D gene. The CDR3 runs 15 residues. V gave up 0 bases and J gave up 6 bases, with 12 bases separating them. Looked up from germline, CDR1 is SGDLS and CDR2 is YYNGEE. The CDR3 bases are TGTGCCAGCAGCGTAGAAGGATTACGATCCGGGGAGCTGTTTTTT. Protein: CASSVEGLRSGELFF.

The DNA of the CDR3 is TGTGCCAGCAGTTTATCGCGGGGGAGCTCTGGGGCCAACGTCCTGACTTTC. Amino acid sequence: CASSLSRGSSGANVLTF. The chain joins TRBV27 to TRBJ2-6; 7 bases match TRBD2. This CDR3 comprises 17 residues. Per the germline V gene, CDR1 is MNHEY and CDR2 is SMNVEV (reference sequence). The V segment lost 0 bases and the J segment 0 bases; nucleotides outside the gene matches: 2.

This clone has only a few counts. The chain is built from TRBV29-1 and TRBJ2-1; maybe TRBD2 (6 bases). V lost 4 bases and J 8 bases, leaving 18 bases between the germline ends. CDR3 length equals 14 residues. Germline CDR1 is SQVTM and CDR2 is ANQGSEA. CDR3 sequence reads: CSVVPVGGFDEQFF. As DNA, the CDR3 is TGCAGCGTTGTCCCCGTCGGAGGGTTCGATGAGCAGTTCTTC.

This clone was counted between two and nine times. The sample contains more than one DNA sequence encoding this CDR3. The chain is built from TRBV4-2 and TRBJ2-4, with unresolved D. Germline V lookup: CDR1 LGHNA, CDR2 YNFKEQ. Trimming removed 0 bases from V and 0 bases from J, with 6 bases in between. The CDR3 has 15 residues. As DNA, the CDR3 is TGTGCCAGCAGCCAAGACAGGCTAGCCAAAAACATTCAGTACTTC. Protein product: CASSQDRLAKNIQYF.

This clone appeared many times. The CDR3: CASREGYNEQFF. CDR3 in DNA: TGTGCCAGCAGAGAGGGTTACAATGAGCAGTTCTTC. The chain recombines TRBV28 with TRBJ2-1, with a weak D call TRBD2 (5 bases). Trimming took off 6 bases at V and 4 bases at J, with 7 bases between the two ends. The CDR3 covers 12 residues. Germline CDR1 reads MDHEN; CDR2 reads SYDVKM.

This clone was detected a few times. The CDR3 sequence is CASSHRLAGVSYEQYF. Here the CDR3 DNA reads TGTGCCAGCAGTCATCGACTAGCGGGAGTGTCCTACGAGCAGTACTTC. The genes are TRBV27 and TRBJ2-7; 12 positions match TRBD2. V gave up 5 bases and J gave up 1 base; unmatched junction bases: 6. The CDR3 consists of 16 residues. Germline V gene data show CDR1 as MNHEY and CDR2 as SMNVEV (reference sequence).